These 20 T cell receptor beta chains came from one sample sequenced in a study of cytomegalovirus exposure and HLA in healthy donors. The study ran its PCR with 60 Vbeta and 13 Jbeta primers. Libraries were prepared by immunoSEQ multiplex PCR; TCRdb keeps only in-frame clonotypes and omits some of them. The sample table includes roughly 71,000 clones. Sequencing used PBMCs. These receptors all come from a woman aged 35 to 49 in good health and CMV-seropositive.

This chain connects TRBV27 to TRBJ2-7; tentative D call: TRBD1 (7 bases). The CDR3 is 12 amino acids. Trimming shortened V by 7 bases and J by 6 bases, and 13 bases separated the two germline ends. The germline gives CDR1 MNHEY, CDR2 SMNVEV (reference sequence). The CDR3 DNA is TGTGCCAGCAACAGACAGGGAGGCGAGCAGTACTTC. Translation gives CASNRQGGEQYF.

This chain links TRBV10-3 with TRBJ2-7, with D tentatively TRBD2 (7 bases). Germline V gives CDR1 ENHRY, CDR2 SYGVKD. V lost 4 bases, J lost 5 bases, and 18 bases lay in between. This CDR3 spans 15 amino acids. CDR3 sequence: CAISVGGAGVDEQYF. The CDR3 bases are TGTGCCATCAGTGTAGGGGGGGCAGGGGTCGACGAGCAGTACTTC.

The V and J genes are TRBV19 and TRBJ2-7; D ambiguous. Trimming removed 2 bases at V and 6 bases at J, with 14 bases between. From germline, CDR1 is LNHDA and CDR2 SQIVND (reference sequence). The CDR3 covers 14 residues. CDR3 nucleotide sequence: TGTGCCAGTAGTATACCCGGATGGGCCGCCGAGCAGTACTTC. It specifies CASSIPGWAAEQYF.

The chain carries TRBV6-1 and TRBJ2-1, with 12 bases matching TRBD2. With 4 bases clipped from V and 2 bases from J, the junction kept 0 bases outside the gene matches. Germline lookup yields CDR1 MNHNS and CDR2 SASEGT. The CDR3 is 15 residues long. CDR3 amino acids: CASSGLAGAYNEQFF. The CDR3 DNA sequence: TGTGCCAGCAGTGGACTAGCGGGGGCCTACAATGAGCAGTTCTTC.

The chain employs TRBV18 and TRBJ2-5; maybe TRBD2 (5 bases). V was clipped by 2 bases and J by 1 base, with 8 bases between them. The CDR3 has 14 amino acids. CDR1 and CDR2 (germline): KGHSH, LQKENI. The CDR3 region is CASSPRTVQETQYF. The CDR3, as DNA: TGTGCCAGCTCACCAAGGACTGTCCAAGAGACCCAGTACTTC. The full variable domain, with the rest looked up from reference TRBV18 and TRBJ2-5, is NAGVMQNPRHLVRRRGQEARLRCSPMKGHSHVYWYRQLPEEGLKFMVYLQKENIIDESGMPKERFSAEFPKEGPSILRIQQVVRGDSAAYFCASSPRTVQETQYFGPGTRLLVL.

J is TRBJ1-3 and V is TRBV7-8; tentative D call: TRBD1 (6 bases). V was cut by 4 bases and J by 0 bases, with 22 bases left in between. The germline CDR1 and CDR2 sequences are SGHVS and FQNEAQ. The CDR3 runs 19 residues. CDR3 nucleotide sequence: TGTGCCAGCAGCTCCCAAATGTCGGGACAAGATTCCTCTGGAAACACCATATATTTT. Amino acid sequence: CASSSQMSGQDSSGNTIYF.

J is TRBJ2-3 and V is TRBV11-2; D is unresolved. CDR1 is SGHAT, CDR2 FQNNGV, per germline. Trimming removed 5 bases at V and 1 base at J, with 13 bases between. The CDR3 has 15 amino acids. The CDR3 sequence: CASSPRRPGTDTQYF. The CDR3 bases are TGTGCCAGCAGCCCGCGGAGACCCGGCACAGATACGCAGTATTTT.

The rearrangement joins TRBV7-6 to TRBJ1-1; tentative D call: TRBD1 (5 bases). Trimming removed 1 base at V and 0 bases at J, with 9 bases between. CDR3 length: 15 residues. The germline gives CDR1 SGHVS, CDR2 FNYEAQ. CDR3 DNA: TGTGCCAGCAGCTTAGTGGGGGGAGTGAACACTGAAGCTTTCTTT. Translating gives CASSLVGGVNTEAFF.

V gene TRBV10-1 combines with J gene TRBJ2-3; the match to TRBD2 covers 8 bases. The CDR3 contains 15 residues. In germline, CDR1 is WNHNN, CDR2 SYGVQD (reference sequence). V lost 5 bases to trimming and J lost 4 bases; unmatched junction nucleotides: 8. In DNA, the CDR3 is TGCGCCAGCAGTTCGAGCGGGGGCGGGCCAGATACGCAGTATTTT. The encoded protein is CASSSSGGGPDTQYF.

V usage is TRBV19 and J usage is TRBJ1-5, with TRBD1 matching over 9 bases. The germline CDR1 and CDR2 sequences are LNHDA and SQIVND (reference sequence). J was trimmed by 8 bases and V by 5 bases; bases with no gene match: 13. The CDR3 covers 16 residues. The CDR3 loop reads CASSSAQGQGAKPQHF. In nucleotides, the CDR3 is TGTGCCAGTAGTTCCGCCCAGGGACAGGGCGCCAAGCCCCAGCATTTT.

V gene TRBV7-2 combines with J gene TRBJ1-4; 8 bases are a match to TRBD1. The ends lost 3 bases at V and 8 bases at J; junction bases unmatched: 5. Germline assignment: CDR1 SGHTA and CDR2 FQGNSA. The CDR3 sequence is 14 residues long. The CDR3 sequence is CASSFQGAGEKLFF. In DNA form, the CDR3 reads TGTGCCAGCAGCTTCCAGGGGGCTGGGGAAAAACTGTTTTTT.

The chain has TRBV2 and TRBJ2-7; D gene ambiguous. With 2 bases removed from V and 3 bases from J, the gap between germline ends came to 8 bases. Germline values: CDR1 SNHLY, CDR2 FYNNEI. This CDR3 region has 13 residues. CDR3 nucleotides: TGTGCCAGCAGTGAACTACTGCTCTACGAGCAGTACTTC. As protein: CASSELLLYEQYF. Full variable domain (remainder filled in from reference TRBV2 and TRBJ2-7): EPEVTQTPSHQVTQMGQEVILRCVPISNHLYFYWYRQILGQKVEFLVSFYNNEISEKSEIFDDQFSVERPDGSNFTLKIRSTKLEDSAMYFCASSELLLYEQYFGPGTRLTVT.

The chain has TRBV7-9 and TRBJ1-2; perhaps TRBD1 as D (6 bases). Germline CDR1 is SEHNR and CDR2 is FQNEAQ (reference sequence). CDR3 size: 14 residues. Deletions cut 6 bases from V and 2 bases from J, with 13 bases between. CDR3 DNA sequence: TGTGCCAGCAGACCTTGGGACAAGAACTATGGCTACACCTTC. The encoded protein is CASRPWDKNYGYTF. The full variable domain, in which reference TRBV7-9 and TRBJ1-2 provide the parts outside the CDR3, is DTGVSQNPRHKITKRGQNVTFRCDPISEHNRLYWYRQTLGQGPEFLTYFQNEAQLEKSRLLSDRFSAERPKGSFSTLEIQRTEQGDSAMYLCASRPWDKNYGYTFGSGTRLTVV.

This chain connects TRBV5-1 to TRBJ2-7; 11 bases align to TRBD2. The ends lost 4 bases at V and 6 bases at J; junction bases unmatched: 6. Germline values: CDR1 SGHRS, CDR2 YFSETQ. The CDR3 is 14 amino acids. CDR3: CASSRTSGSGEQYF. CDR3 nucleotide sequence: TGCGCCAGCAGCAGGACTAGCGGGTCCGGCGAGCAGTACTTC.

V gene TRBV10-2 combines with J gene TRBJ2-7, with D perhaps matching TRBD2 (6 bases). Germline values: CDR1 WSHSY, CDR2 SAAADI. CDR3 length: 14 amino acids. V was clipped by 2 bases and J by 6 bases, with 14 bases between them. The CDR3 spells CASSEQSGGREQYF. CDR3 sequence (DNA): TGCGCCAGCAGTGAGCAATCCGGAGGGCGCGAGCAGTACTTC.

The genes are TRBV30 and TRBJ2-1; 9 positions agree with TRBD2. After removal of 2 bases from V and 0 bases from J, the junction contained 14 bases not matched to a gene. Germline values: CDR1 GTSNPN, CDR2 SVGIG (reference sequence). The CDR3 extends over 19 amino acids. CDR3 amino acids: CAWSRIGASGISSYNEQFF. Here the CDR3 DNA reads TGTGCCTGGAGTCGAATAGGGGCTAGCGGGATAAGCTCCTACAATGAGCAGTTCTTC.

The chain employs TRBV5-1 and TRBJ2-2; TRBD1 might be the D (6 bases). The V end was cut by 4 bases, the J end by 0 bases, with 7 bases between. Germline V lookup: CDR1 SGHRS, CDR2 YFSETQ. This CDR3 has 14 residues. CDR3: CASSRTANTGELFF. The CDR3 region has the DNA TGCGCCAGCAGCCGGACAGCGAACACCGGGGAGCTGTTTTTT.

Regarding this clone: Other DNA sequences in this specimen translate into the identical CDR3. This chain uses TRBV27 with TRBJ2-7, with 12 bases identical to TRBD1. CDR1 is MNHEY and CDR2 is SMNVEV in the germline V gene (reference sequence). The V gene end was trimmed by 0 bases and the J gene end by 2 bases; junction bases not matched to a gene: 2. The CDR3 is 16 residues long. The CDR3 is CASSLSGTGGPYEQYF. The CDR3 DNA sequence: TGTGCCAGCAGTTTATCGGGGACAGGGGGCCCCTACGAGCAGTACTTC.

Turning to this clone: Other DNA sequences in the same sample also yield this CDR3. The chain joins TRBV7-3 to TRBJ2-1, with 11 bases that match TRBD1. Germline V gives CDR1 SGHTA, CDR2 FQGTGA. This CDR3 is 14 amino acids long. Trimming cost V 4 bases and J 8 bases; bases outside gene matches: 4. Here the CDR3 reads CASSSRTGGDEQFF. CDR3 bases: TGTGCCAGCAGCTCGCGGACAGGGGGCGATGAGCAGTTCTTC.

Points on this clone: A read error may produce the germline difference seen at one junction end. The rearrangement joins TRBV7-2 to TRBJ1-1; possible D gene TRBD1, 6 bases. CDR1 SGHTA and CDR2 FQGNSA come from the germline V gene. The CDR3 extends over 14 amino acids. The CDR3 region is CVSTWGLMNTEAFF. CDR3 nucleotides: TGTGTCAGCACCTGGGGGCTGATGAACACTGAAGCTTTCTTT.